The clone carrying this T cell receptor beta chain was counted many times. The target antigen is unknown. The data belong to a study of human T cells and chemical hapten exposure. Study in general: TCR yields per sample varied mostly from small pooled library volume differences. Broader study findings: PT1 expanded TCR numbers rose with patch test score. The study found expanded TCRs formed significantly more large CDR3 similarity clusters than controls.

The CDR3 loop spans 16 amino acids. With 0 bases removed from V and 7 bases from J, the gap between germline ends came to 17 bases. Germline lookup yields CDR1 SGHDT and CDR2 YYEEEE. TCRdb passed the RACE reads through MiXCR, listing each CDR3 protein once. The repertoire consists of some 380,000 distinct CDR3 sequences, with around 5% occurring once and the leading ten covering roughly 2.4%. As to time point: patch test 1, 2 weeks after DPC sensitization. Treatment noted: therapeutic diphenylcyclopropenone sensitization with weekly scalp DPC. The V gene is TRBV5-6, the J gene TRBJ2-4, with D possibly being TRBD1 (6 bases). The source material was whole blood, sampled in connection with sensitization to the hapten diphenylcyclopropenone (DPC). The sequence derives from a woman aged 45-65 years with alopecia areata. Some clones in this sample may be carry-over from other donors' samples. CDR3 in DNA: TGTGCCAGCAGCTTGGCCGGCAGGGGATCGATTAACATTCAGTACTTC. Protein: CASSLAGRGSINIQYF. The full variable domain, in which reference TRBV5-6 and TRBJ2-4 provide the parts outside the CDR3, is DAGVTQSPTHLIKTRGQQVTLRCSPKSGHDTVSWYQQALGQGPQFIFQYYEEEERQRGNFPDRFSGHQFPNYSSELNVNALLLGDSALYLCASSLAGRGSINIQYFGAGTRLSVL.